These 13 T cell receptor beta chains came from one sample sequenced in a study of molecular identifiers for immune sequencing clone quantification. TCRdb ran MiXCR on the PCR reads and lists one entry per CDR3 protein. The table has about 40,000 distinct CDR3 sequences, approximately 17% seen once. The material sequenced was naive CD8+ T cells from blood, with Jurkat cell RNA spiked in. The subset was: FACS-sorted CD8+CD4-CCR7+CD45RA+ naive T cells. Receptors originate from a human donor in good health. Some libraries in this study had Jurkat cell RNA spiked in.

This clonotype showed up just a few times. The V call is TRBV27, the J call TRBJ2-7, with unresolved D. This CDR3 spans 13 amino acids. The V gene lost 0 bases and the J gene lost 7 bases, with 10 bases spanning the gap. From germline, CDR1 is MNHEY and CDR2 SMNVEV (reference sequence). The CDR3 DNA follows: TGTGCCAGCAGTTTATCGTCGCTGGGAGAGCAGTACTTC. Translation gives CASSLSSLGEQYF.

In its sample, this clonotype ranks as medium-sized. Written as DNA, the CDR3 is TGCGCCAGCAGCCAAGGAACCAGCGGAGTGTACTTC. It specifies CASSQGTSGVYF. This chain links TRBV4-1 with TRBJ2-7; perhaps TRBD2 as D (5 bases). From germline, CDR1 is MGHRA and CDR2 YSYEKL. The CDR3 sequence is 12 residues long. Trimming pared 1 base from V and 12 bases from J, leaving 13 bases between.

The chain recombines TRBV7-9 with TRBJ1-2; no reliable D call. There are 13 residues in the CDR3. CDR1 is SEHNR and CDR2 is FQNEAQ in the germline V gene (reference sequence). The V end was cut by 2 bases, the J end by 5 bases, with 9 bases between. Written as DNA, the CDR3 is TGTGCCAGCAGCTTAAGCAGATCGTATGGCTACACCTTC. Protein sequence: CASSLSRSYGYTF.

A word on this clonotype: Given a much more abundant clone one base away, this may be a read error. The rearrangement joins TRBV12-3 or TRBV12-4 to TRBJ2-7, with D tentatively TRBD1 (8 bases). Trimming took off 5 bases at V and 6 bases at J, with 20 bases between the two ends. The CDR3 covers 15 residues. This CDR3 reads CASSIGQGGTCEQYF. The CDR3 DNA follows: TGTGCCAGCAGTATCGGACAGGGAGGGACCTGCGAGCAGTACTTC.

This chain connects TRBV20-1 to TRBJ2-5; D perhaps matches TRBD1 (5 bases). Germline V gene lookup returns CDR1 DFQATT and CDR2 SNEGSKA (reference sequence). Trimming left V 1 base short and J 5 bases short, with 8 bases between. The length of the CDR3 is 12 residues. CDR3 in amino acids: CSARGGGETQYF. As DNA, the CDR3 is TGCAGTGCTAGAGGGGGCGGTGAGACCCAGTACTTC.

In nucleotides, the CDR3 is TGTGCCATCAGTCTTCGGGACAGGGCTGAAGCTTTCTTT. Encoded protein: CAISLRDRAEAFF. The chain uses TRBV10-3 and TRBJ1-1, with 9 bases lining up with TRBD1. This CDR3 spans 13 amino acids. Germline trimming cut 5 bases from V and 6 bases from J; bases unmatched to any gene: 4. Germline V gives CDR1 ENHRY, CDR2 SYGVKD.

The table lists this clonotype with many counts. The chain joins TRBV13 to TRBJ2-5, with D unclear. CDR1 and CDR2 from the germline V gene are PRHDT and FYEKMQ (reference sequence). With 3 bases removed from V and 1 base from J, the gap between germline ends came to 3 bases. The CDR3 extends over 12 amino acids. CDR3 in DNA: TGTGCCAGCAGCTTGGTCCAAGAGACCCAGTACTTC. Translating it yields CASSLVQETQYF.

This clonotype was observed at least ten times. This sequence joins TRBV4-1 and TRBJ2-2; unclear D gene. Germline V gives CDR1 MGHRA, CDR2 YSYEKL. V was pared by 1 base and J by 0 bases, with 6 bases between. The CDR3 is 15 residues long. CDR3 residues: CASSQALTNTGELFF. The DNA for the CDR3 is TGCGCCAGCAGCCAAGCTCTAACGAACACCGGGGAGCTGTTTTTT.

Details on this clonotype: Just one base apart from a much larger clone, this may be a read error. The chain combines TRBV12-3 or TRBV12-4 with TRBJ2-7, with D perhaps matching TRBD2 (5 bases). The V and J ends lost 5 bases and 4 bases respectively, with 12 bases between them. The CDR3 length is 13 residues. The CDR3 loop is CASSAPLAYEQYF. CDR3 DNA: TGTGCCAGCAGTGCACCCCTAGCTTACGAGCAGTACTTC.

Note on this clonotype: A much larger clone differs by one base, so this may be a read error. The V gene is TRBV4-3, the J gene TRBJ2-2, with D unclear. Trimming removed 0 bases from V and 8 bases from J, with 10 bases in between. This CDR3 is 14 amino acids long. Germline lookup yields CDR1 LGHNA and CDR2 YSLEER. CDR3 amino acids: CASSQDQSLGELFF. CDR3 bases: TGCGCCAGCAGCCAAGACCAGTCTCTGGGGGAGCTGTTTTTT.

This clonotype was seen a handful of times. The chain's CDR3 is CASTQSPTGSDTQYF. The CDR3 DNA reads as TGTGCCAGCACCCAATCTCCCACAGGTTCGGATACGCAGTATTTT. The chain couples TRBV9 to TRBJ2-3; D perhaps matches TRBD1 (5 bases). Trimming left V 6 bases short and J 6 bases short, with 20 bases between. This CDR3 is 15 amino acids long. Germline V gene data show CDR1 as SGDLS and CDR2 as YYNGEE.

This clonotype was detected ten times or more. The genes are TRBV2 and TRBJ2-1; D perhaps matches TRBD2 (5 bases). The CDR3 loop spans 14 amino acids. Germline-derived CDR1 and CDR2 are SNHLY and FYNNEI. Trimming took 6 bases from V and 2 from J, leaving 11 bases between them. CDR3 coding DNA: TGTGCCAGCAGAACTTTGAGGGCCTACAATGAGCAGTTCTTC. Amino acids: CASRTLRAYNEQFF.

This clonotype has more than one count but fewer than ten. The chain uses TRBV10-1 and TRBJ1-1; TRBD1 aligns across 8 bases. Germline V gives CDR1 WNHNN, CDR2 SYGVQD (reference sequence). V was pared by 5 bases and J by 6 bases, with 5 bases of the junction left unmatched. This CDR3 comprises 13 residues. The CDR3 sequence is CASSLDRGAEAFF. CDR3 nucleotides: TGCGCCAGCAGTCTAGACAGGGGTGCTGAAGCTTTCTTT.